Listed below are T cell receptor beta chains from one sample, sequenced in a study of T-cell reconstitution after alpha-beta-depleted transplantation in children. TCRdb recomputed calls from the PCR reads with MiXCR, one row per CDR3 protein. This sample has 300,000 to 400,000 distinct CDR3 sequences, with 20% to 30% found just once. Sequenced here: PBMCs, mostly from graft donor cells, sampled 180 days after TCRalphabeta/CD19-depleted stem cell transplant. These receptors originate from a male patient aged 10-17 years who had a stem cell transplant for acute lymphoblastic leukemia, so the T cells may come from the graft donor. Both conserved end residues are part of each CDR3. The order of the fields is V gene, J gene, D gene, clone size, CDR3 protein, CDR3 DNA. The D gene is left open where the match is weak. Some rows have no size entry. The others give once, few or many, or a class for an expanded clone.

V gene: TRBV5-1; J gene: TRBJ2-2; D gene: NA; clone size: few; CDR3 protein: CASSLEPGTGELFF; CDR3 DNA: TGCGCCAGCAGCTTGGAGCCCGGCACCGGGGAGCTGTTTTTT
V gene: TRBV4-1; J gene: TRBJ1-2; D gene: NA; clone size: NA; CDR3 protein: CASSHWFRDGYTF; CDR3 DNA: TGCGCCAGCAGCCATTGGTTCCGGGACGGCTACACCTTC
V gene: TRBV5-1; J gene: TRBJ2-1; D gene: NA; clone size: NA; CDR3 protein: CASSQYTNEQFF; CDR3 DNA: TGCGCCAGCAGCCAGTACACCAATGAGCAGTTCTTC
V gene: TRBV9; J gene: TRBJ2-1; D gene: TRBD1; clone size: NA; CDR3 protein: CASSVEGAFYNEQFF; CDR3 DNA: TGTGCCAGCAGCGTAGAGGGGGCGTTCTACAATGAGCAGTTCTTC
V gene: TRBV10-3; J gene: TRBJ1-5; D gene: TRBD1; clone size: NA; CDR3 protein: CAISESAGQGHQPQHF; CDR3 DNA: TGTGCCATCAGTGAGTCGGCGGGACAGGGTCATCAGCCCCAGCATTTT
V gene: TRBV7-9; J gene: TRBJ2-2; D gene: NA; clone size: NA; CDR3 protein: CASPRTRGDTGELFF; CDR3 DNA: TGTGCCAGCCCTAGGACAAGGGGGGACACCGGGGAGCTGTTTTTT
V gene: TRBV27; J gene: TRBJ2-7; D gene: TRBD2; clone size: NA; CDR3 protein: CASRASGRNTYEQYF; CDR3 DNA: TGTGCCAGCAGGGCTAGCGGGAGAAACACCTACGAGCAGTACTTC
V gene: TRBV29-1; J gene: TRBJ1-2; D gene: NA; clone size: few; CDR3 protein: CSVEDPRRGGGYTF; CDR3 DNA: TGCAGCGTTGAAGATCCGCGCAGGGGAGGTGGCTACACCTTC
V gene: TRBV12-3/TRBV12-4; J gene: TRBJ2-3; D gene: TRBD2; clone size: few; CDR3 protein: CASSLGGGLATDTQYF; CDR3 DNA: TGTGCCAGCAGTTTAGGAGGGGGACTAGCCACAGATACGCAGTATTTT
V gene: TRBV7-6; J gene: TRBJ2-3; D gene: TRBD1; clone size: NA; CDR3 protein: CASSWGQGTDTQYF; CDR3 DNA: TGTGCCAGCAGCTGGGGACAGGGCACAGATACGCAGTATTTT
V gene: TRBV3-1; J gene: TRBJ2-4; D gene: NA; clone size: NA; CDR3 protein: CASRPLAGNIQYF; CDR3 DNA: TGTGCCAGCAGACCTCTAGCAGGAAACATTCAGTACTTC
V gene: TRBV5-6; J gene: TRBJ2-7; D gene: NA; clone size: NA; CDR3 protein: CASSLVIGRSHEQYF; CDR3 DNA: TGTGCCAGCAGCTTGGTGATAGGGAGATCCCACGAGCAGTACTTC
V gene: TRBV20-1; J gene: TRBJ2-7; D gene: NA; clone size: few; CDR3 protein: CSATLAETYEQYF; CDR3 DNA: TGCAGTGCTACCCTGGCAGAGACCTACGAGCAGTACTTC
V gene: TRBV5-1; J gene: TRBJ1-2; D gene: TRBD1; clone size: NA; CDR3 protein: CASSTHMGQGVGYTF; CDR3 DNA: TGCGCCAGCAGCACACATATGGGACAGGGGGTTGGCTACACCTTC
V gene: TRBV2; J gene: TRBJ2-7; D gene: TRBD2; clone size: NA; CDR3 protein: CASRDSGIYEQYF; CDR3 DNA: TGTGCCAGCAGGGATAGCGGGATCTACGAGCAGTACTTC
V gene: TRBV7-9; J gene: TRBJ2-1; D gene: NA; clone size: NA; CDR3 protein: CASPAEAQNEQFF; CDR3 DNA: TGTGCCAGCCCAGCGGAGGCCCAGAATGAGCAGTTCTTC
V gene: TRBV7-3; J gene: TRBJ2-1; D gene: TRBD2; clone size: few; CDR3 protein: CASSLHAGLAGENEQFF; CDR3 DNA: TGTGCCAGCAGCTTACATGCGGGACTAGCGGGAGAGAATGAGCAGTTCTTC
V gene: TRBV5-1; J gene: TRBJ2-7; D gene: NA; clone size: NA; CDR3 protein: CASSLSVEQYF; CDR3 DNA: TGCGCCAGCAGCTTGTCCGTCGAGCAGTACTTC
V gene: TRBV5-1; J gene: TRBJ1-2; D gene: TRBD1; clone size: NA; CDR3 protein: CASSLEGGVDGYTF; CDR3 DNA: TGCGCCAGCAGCTTGGAAGGGGGCGTCGATGGCTACACCTTC
V gene: TRBV24-1; J gene: TRBJ2-7; D gene: TRBD2; clone size: NA; CDR3 protein: CATSDGSGGSYEQYF; CDR3 DNA: TGTGCCACCAGTGACGGGAGCGGGGGCTCCTACGAGCAGTACTTC
V gene: TRBV12-3/TRBV12-4; J gene: TRBJ1-1; D gene: TRBD1; clone size: NA; CDR3 protein: CASSARQGGTEALF; CDR3 DNA: TGTGCCAGCAGTGCCAGACAGGGGGGAACTGAAGCTTTGTTT
V gene: TRBV7-6; J gene: TRBJ2-7; D gene: TRBD2; clone size: NA; CDR3 protein: CASSLPGTRSYEQYF; CDR3 DNA: TGTGCCAGCAGCTTACCCGGGACTAGGTCCTACGAGCAGTACTTC
V gene: TRBV7-8; J gene: TRBJ1-2; D gene: NA; clone size: few; CDR3 protein: CASSFTRQAIYGYTF; CDR3 DNA: TGTGCCAGCAGCTTTACAAGACAGGCGATCTATGGCTACACCTTC
V gene: TRBV10-2; J gene: TRBJ1-2; D gene: TRBD1; clone size: NA; CDR3 protein: CASSETGQGARGYTF; CDR3 DNA: TGCGCCAGCAGTGAGACCGGACAGGGGGCGAGGGGCTACACCTTC
V gene: TRBV18; J gene: TRBJ2-7; D gene: NA; clone size: few; CDR3 protein: CASSPTLAGADYEQYF; CDR3 DNA: TGTGCCAGCTCACCGACCCTCGCTGGGGCGGACTACGAGCAGTACTTC
V gene: TRBV7-9; J gene: TRBJ2-7; D gene: NA; clone size: NA; CDR3 protein: CASSFPLLGGQYF; CDR3 DNA: TGTGCCAGCAGCTTTCCCCTATTGGGCGGGCAGTACTTC
V gene: TRBV12-3/TRBV12-4; J gene: TRBJ1-6; D gene: TRBD1; clone size: NA; CDR3 protein: CASRGTGLLHF; CDR3 DNA: TGTGCCAGCAGGGGGACAGGCCTACTCCACTTT
V gene: TRBV5-8; J gene: TRBJ2-1; D gene: TRBD2; clone size: NA; CDR3 protein: CASTEREDPLNEQFF; CDR3 DNA: TGTGCCAGTACCGAGCGGGAGGACCCCCTTAATGAGCAGTTCTTC
V gene: TRBV15; J gene: TRBJ2-5; D gene: TRBD2; clone size: NA; CDR3 protein: CATSRSGGQETQYF; CDR3 DNA: TGTGCCACCAGCAGAAGCGGGGGCCAAGAGACCCAGTACTTC
V gene: TRBV20-1; J gene: TRBJ2-3; D gene: TRBD2; clone size: NA; CDR3 protein: CSAKSGRALPRTDTQYF; CDR3 DNA: TGCAGTGCTAAGAGCGGGAGGGCCCTCCCGCGCACAGATACGCAGTATTTT
V gene: TRBV24-1; J gene: TRBJ2-6; D gene: NA; clone size: few; CDR3 protein: CATSDFGLLGANVLTF; CDR3 DNA: TGTGCCACCAGTGATTTTGGGTTACTGGGGGCCAACGTCCTGACTTTC
V gene: TRBV25-1; J gene: TRBJ2-7; D gene: NA; clone size: NA; CDR3 protein: CASSGEGAVYEQYF; CDR3 DNA: TGTGCCAGCAGTGGGGAGGGGGCGGTCTACGAGCAGTACTTC
V gene: TRBV25-1; J gene: TRBJ1-1; D gene: TRBD1; clone size: NA; CDR3 protein: CASSELGPTGGITEAFF; CDR3 DNA: TGTGCCAGCAGTGAATTAGGTCCGACAGGGGGCATCACTGAAGCTTTCTTT
V gene: TRBV4-1; J gene: TRBJ2-1; D gene: NA; clone size: NA; CDR3 protein: CASSPLGGLFYNEQFF; CDR3 DNA: TGCGCCAGCAGCCCCCTAGGTGGACTTTTCTACAATGAGCAGTTCTTC
V gene: TRBV6-1; J gene: TRBJ2-7; D gene: NA; clone size: NA; CDR3 protein: CASRLQGTPGEQYF; CDR3 DNA: TGTGCCAGCAGACTACAGGGTACTCCGGGCGAGCAGTACTTC
V gene: TRBV9; J gene: TRBJ2-7; D gene: TRBD2; clone size: few; CDR3 protein: CASSDGTSFYEQYF; CDR3 DNA: TGTGCCAGCAGCGACGGGACTAGTTTCTACGAGCAGTACTTC
V gene: TRBV12-3/TRBV12-4; J gene: TRBJ2-1; D gene: NA; clone size: NA; CDR3 protein: CASSSSASSYNEQFF; CDR3 DNA: TGTGCCAGCAGTTCCAGCGCGAGCTCCTACAATGAGCAGTTCTTC
V gene: TRBV7-9; J gene: TRBJ2-7; D gene: TRBD1; clone size: NA; CDR3 protein: CASSLPRQGIYEQYF; CDR3 DNA: TGTGCCAGCAGCTTACCCCGACAGGGGATTTACGAGCAGTACTTC
V gene: TRBV9; J gene: TRBJ2-1; D gene: NA; clone size: NA; CDR3 protein: CASSVTLRGRNEQFF; CDR3 DNA: TGTGCCAGCAGCGTAACTCTTCGGGGTCGCAATGAGCAGTTCTTC
V gene: TRBV20-1; J gene: TRBJ2-3; D gene: NA; clone size: NA; CDR3 protein: CSARDLASPSTDTQYF; CDR3 DNA: TGCAGTGCTAGAGATCTGGCCAGCCCTAGCACAGATACGCAGTATTTT
V gene: TRBV21-1; J gene: TRBJ2-7; D gene: NA; clone size: few; CDR3 protein: CASSKASHAKTAKYTYEQYF; CDR3 DNA: TGTGCCAGCAGCAAAGCGAGTCATGCAAAGACAGCCAAATATACCTACGAGCAGTACTTC